The present T cell receptor gamma chain was sequenced within a study of Vδ1+ human thymocytes. Germline CDR1 and CDR2: GITISATS and ISYDGTV (reference sequence). The CDR3 runs to 14 residues. The junction had 2 bases not matched to a gene; V was cut back by 0 bases and J by 0 bases. Overall study results and limits: Many TRG clonotypes were shared between donors; TRD repertoires were essentially private. Thymic TRG and TRD repertoires appeared highly polyclonal, with Gaussian CDR3 length distributions. Unlike peripheral blood Vdelta1+ controls, thymic delta-chain sequences included 20% to 25% Vdelta2 and few Vdelta3.

This clone was counted between two and nine times. Its specificity is not known. The sample carries other DNA sequences with the same CDR3. Sequences come from RNA converted to cDNA by reverse transcription. Pooled V-gene forward primers with one constant-region reverse primer generated the CDR3 amplicons by multiplex PCR. TCRdb processed the multiplex PCR reads again with the CATT caller. The data contain tens of thousands of gamma-chain clones, roughly 15% of them seen just once; the ten biggest clones take up 1.9%. The sorted cells were CD3+ Vdelta1+ Vdelta2- thymocytes from alphabeta-depleted thymus. Purity of the sorted Vdelta1+ thymocytes ranged from roughly 98% to 99.6%.

The receptor comes from a child less than two years old who had congenital heart surgery. The chain uses TRGV9 and TRGJ1 or TRGJ2. What was sequenced was Vdelta1+ gamma-delta thymocytes from the thymus. Subset denoted: FACS-sorted CD3+ TCRalphabeta- TCRVdelta1+ TCRVdelta2- thymocytes. CDR3 residues: CALWEVTNYYKKLF. DNA of the CDR3: TGTGCCTTGTGGGAGGTGACGAATTATTATAAGAAACTCTTT.